This is a list of T cell receptor beta chains from one sample in a study of monozygotic twins with inflammatory bowel disease. TCRdb reprocessed the 5' RACE reads, with one entry per CDR3 protein and no DNA. The sample table includes fewer than 550,000 distinct CDR3 sequences. Input material: blood. Source of these receptors: a human donor with ulcerative colitis or Crohn's disease, or a healthy co-twin of an affected twin (not recorded which). Both conserved end residues are part of each CDR3. The order of the fields is V gene, J gene, CDR3 protein.

TRBV3-1	TRBJ1-6	CASSRTGSPLHF
TRBV7-2	TRBJ2-3	CASTLGVSRTDTQYF
TRBV7-2	TRBJ2-2	CASSRRQGFAGELFF
TRBV20-1	TRBJ2-7	CSAPRQGARNEQYF
TRBV20-1	TRBJ2-3	CSAIGTSGGAADTQYF
TRBV15	TRBJ1-3	CATSRDTGQGSGNTIYF
TRBV4-3	TRBJ2-1	CASSQIGGGAYNEQFF
TRBV5-1	TRBJ2-1	CASSTVAGVDNEQFF
TRBV20-1	TRBJ2-1	CSARRALSGGNEQFF
TRBV6-1	TRBJ1-4	CASSPLPRQLNEKLFF
TRBV20-1	TRBJ1-6	CSANRDSNSPLHF
TRBV5-1	TRBJ1-2	CASSLEEGSGGYTF
TRBV5-1	TRBJ1-1	CASSPGPGEAFF
TRBV7-8	TRBJ2-1	CASSWGFERANPEQFF
TRBV5-1	TRBJ1-5	CASSREPNSNQPQHF